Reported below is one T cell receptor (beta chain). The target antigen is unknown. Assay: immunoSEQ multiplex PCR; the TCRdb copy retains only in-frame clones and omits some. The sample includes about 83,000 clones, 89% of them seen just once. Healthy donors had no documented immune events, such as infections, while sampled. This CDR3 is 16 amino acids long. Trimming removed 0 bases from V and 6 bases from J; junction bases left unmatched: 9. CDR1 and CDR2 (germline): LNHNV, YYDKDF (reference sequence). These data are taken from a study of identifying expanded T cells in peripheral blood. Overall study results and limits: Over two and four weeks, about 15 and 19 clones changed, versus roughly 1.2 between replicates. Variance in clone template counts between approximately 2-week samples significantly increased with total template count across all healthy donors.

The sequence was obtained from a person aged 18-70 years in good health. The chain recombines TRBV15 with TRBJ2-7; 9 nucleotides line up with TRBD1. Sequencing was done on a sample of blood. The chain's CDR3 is CATSRDPTGQGSEQYF. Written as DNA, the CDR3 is TGTGCCACCAGCAGAGATCCCACGGGACAGGGTTCCGAGCAGTACTTC. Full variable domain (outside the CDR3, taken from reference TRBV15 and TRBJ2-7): DAMVIQNPRYQVTQFGKPVTLSCSQTLNHNVMYWYQQKSSQAPKLLFHYYDKDFNNEADTPDNFQSRRPNTSFCFLDIRSPGLGDTAMYLCATSRDPTGQGSEQYFGPGTRLTVT.